Detailed here is one T cell receptor (beta chain). Amplification yielded TCR beta CDR3 regions, with RNA transcripts as the source. Carried out on the TCR CDR3, a first-round RT-PCR used the HTBI primer set. Each CDR3 protein gets one entry after TCRdb re-called the multiplex PCR reads with MiXCR. The data hold 500,000 or so distinct CDR3 sequences, with 15% to 20% observed a single time. This sample is part of a study of T cells in Graves' hyperthyroidism and ophthalmopathy. Trimming left V 5 bases short and J 5 bases short, with 15 bases between. The length of the CDR3 is 14 residues. The chain links TRBV12-3 or TRBV12-4 to TRBJ2-5, with D tentatively TRBD1 or TRBD2 (6 bases each). This TCR came from a woman between 18 and 29 years old with Graves' ophthalmopathy. The material sequenced was blood. The CDR3 nucleotides read TGTGCCAGCAGTGGGTTTGGGGGGCCGGAGACCCAGTACTTC. Translating gives CASSGFGGPETQYF.